The 7 T cell receptor beta chains given below trace back to one sample, sequenced in a study of cytomegalovirus exposure and HLA in healthy donors. Primers: 60 Vbeta forward and 13 Jbeta reverse. Profiled with immunoSEQ multiplex PCR; TCRdb holds only in-frame clones, not every one. Recorded for this sample: around 100,000 clones. The sample taken for sequencing was PBMCs. These receptor sequences come from a man younger than 40 in good health and CMV-seronegative.

This chain links TRBV30 with TRBJ2-1; D may be TRBD2 (5 bases). This CDR3 has 14 residues. The V gene's germline CDR1 is GTSNPN and CDR2 SVGIG (reference sequence). With 4 bases removed from V and 0 bases from J, the gap between germline ends came to 10 bases. DNA of the CDR3: TGTGCCTGGATGTCGGGGAGCTCCTACAATGAGCAGTTCTTC. Encoded protein: CAWMSGSSYNEQFF.

The V gene is TRBV15, the J gene TRBJ2-5; TRBD1 matches at 8 bases. Germline values: CDR1 LNHNV, CDR2 YYDKDF (reference sequence). The J segment lost 4 bases and the V segment lost 2 bases, leaving 3 bases of the junction unmatched. The CDR3 totals 14 residues. The CDR3 coding sequence is TGTGCCACCAGCAGACCCGGGACAGGAGAGACCCAGTACTTC. Its translation: CATSRPGTGETQYF.

The rearrangement links TRBV28 to TRBJ2-7; 9 positions match TRBD1. CDR1 and CDR2 from the germline V gene are MDHEN and SYDVKM. There are 17 residues in the CDR3. The V segment lost 3 bases and the J segment 0 bases; nucleotides outside the gene matches: 9. CDR3 protein: CASSLTWDRESSYEQYF. CDR3 in DNA: TGTGCCAGCAGTTTGACATGGGACAGGGAAAGCTCCTACGAGCAGTACTTC.

This chain links TRBV2 with TRBJ2-5; D might be TRBD2 (7 bases). Between the trimmed V and J ends, which lost 7 bases and 4 bases, there was a span of 16 bases. The length of the CDR3 is 14 residues. The germline V gene has CDR1 SNHLY and CDR2 FYNNEI. CDR3 loop: CASTGGGYRETQYF. DNA for the CDR3: TGTGCCAGCACTGGCGGGGGCTATCGAGAGACCCAGTACTTC.

The V call is TRBV19, the J call TRBJ2-5, with D possibly matching TRBD2 (6 bases). Trimming shortened V by 3 bases and J by 4 bases, and 21 bases separated the two germline ends. CDR1 is LNHDA, CDR2 SQIVND, per germline (reference sequence). The CDR3 sequence is 17 residues long. CDR3 loop: CASSMVTGVEFRETQYF. As DNA, the CDR3 is TGTGCCAGTAGTATGGTCACGGGAGTGGAGTTTCGAGAGACCCAGTACTTC.

The V and J genes are TRBV20-1 and TRBJ2-7; 8 nucleotides line up with TRBD2. The CDR3 spans 11 residues. V dropped 8 bases and J dropped 6; count of bases not matched to a gene: 6. Germline values: CDR1 DFQATT, CDR2 SNEGSKA (reference sequence). In DNA form, the CDR3 reads TGCAGTACCAGGGCGGGGGGCGAGCAGTACTTC. The encoded protein is CSTRAGGEQYF.

The rearrangement joins TRBV2 to TRBJ2-3, with 9 bases that match TRBD2. Looked up from germline, CDR1 is SNHLY and CDR2 is FYNNEI. Trimming removed 2 bases from V and 0 bases from J; junction bases left unmatched: 6. The CDR3 sequence is 17 residues long. For the CDR3, the DNA is TGTGCCAGCAGTGAACAGTCTAGCGGGGTTAGCACAGATACGCAGTATTTT. Protein: CASSEQSSGVSTDTQYF.